This T cell receptor beta chain emerged from a study of blood T cell repertoires in COVID-19. Across the whole study: Samples came from the United States, Italy and Spain, spanning acute and convalescent COVID-19.

Per the original methods: Reference gene primer amplification gave nucleated cell count estimates. The repertoire was sequenced with immunoSEQ multiplex PCR; TCRdb's copy has only in-frame clones and lacks some. The V and J calls and the clone size are those of that table, but D and trimming were determined from the DNA. The sample lists about 200,000 clones, approximately 87% occurring once. The TCR was taken from a woman between 45 and 60 years old with acute or convalescent COVID-19. The sequenced sample was peripheral blood.

CDR3 sequence (DNA): TGTGCCAGCAGCTTTTTCCAGGGCAGAGCCAAAAACATTCAGTACTTC. Translation: CASSFFQGRAKNIQYF. This sequence joins TRBV7-2 and TRBJ2-4, with D tentatively TRBD1 (5 bases). Germline lookup yields CDR1 SGHTA and CDR2 FQGNSA. V was pared by 3 bases and J by 0 bases, with 12 bases between. The CDR3 sequence is 16 residues long.